These T cell receptor beta chains were read from a single sample in a study of T-cell memory formation after mild COVID-19. TCRdb re-analysed the 5' RACE reads in MiXCR, keeping a single row per CDR3 protein. The table has around 300,000 distinct CDR3 sequences, about an eighth seen once; the top ten hold 20% to 25%. The sequencing input was PBMCs or a T cell subset sorted from them (not recorded which). The receptors shown here come from a young man who had mild COVID-19 (a few samples of this study predate the infection). Cell type and time point are not known. The CDR3 runs from the conserved cysteine through the conserved F or W. The order of the fields is J gene, clone size, D gene, CDR3 length, V gene, CDR3 DNA, CDR3 protein. D genes are given only for firm matches. Where a row states a size, it is once, few, many or the class of an expanded clone; other rows omit it.

j_call: TRBJ2-7; clone_size: .; d_call: TRBD2; cdr3_length: 17; v_call: TRBV4-3; cdr3_nt: TGCGCCAGCAGCCAAGACGAGCGGGGGGCGAGCTCCTACGAGCAGTACTTC; cdr3_aa: CASSQDERGASSYEQYF
j_call: TRBJ1-6; clone_size: few; d_call: .; cdr3_length: 14; v_call: TRBV6-6; cdr3_nt: TGTGCCAGCAGTTATGGGACCCTGAGTTCACCCCTCCACTTT; cdr3_aa: CASSYGTLSSPLHF
j_call: TRBJ1-5; clone_size: few; d_call: .; cdr3_length: 14; v_call: TRBV20-1; cdr3_nt: TGCAGTGCTAGCAGCGGCCCAATTAATCAGCCCCAGCATTTT; cdr3_aa: CSASSGPINQPQHF
j_call: TRBJ1-1; clone_size: .; d_call: TRBD1; cdr3_length: 15; v_call: TRBV9; cdr3_nt: TGTGCCAGCAGCGACCAGACAGGGGGGAACACTGAAGCTTTCTTT; cdr3_aa: CASSDQTGGNTEAFF
j_call: TRBJ1-5; clone_size: .; d_call: .; cdr3_length: 16; v_call: TRBV4-1; cdr3_nt: TGCGCCAGCAGCCAAGGTCGCGGGGTCCGTAATCAGCCCCAGCATTTT; cdr3_aa: CASSQGRGVRNQPQHF
j_call: TRBJ1-6; clone_size: .; d_call: .; cdr3_length: 15; v_call: TRBV6-5; cdr3_nt: TGTGCCAGCAGTTGGGGTACCGAGGCGAATTCACCCCTCCACTTT; cdr3_aa: CASSWGTEANSPLHF
j_call: TRBJ1-6; clone_size: few; d_call: TRBD1; cdr3_length: 16; v_call: TRBV12-3/TRBV12-4; cdr3_nt: TGTGCCAGCAGTTTATGGCGGGACAGGCGATATTCACCCCTCCACTTT; cdr3_aa: CASSLWRDRRYSPLHF
j_call: TRBJ2-5; clone_size: few; d_call: TRBD2; cdr3_length: 15; v_call: TRBV10-3; cdr3_nt: TGTGCCATCAGTGAGTCACTAGCGGGGCAAGAGACCCAGTACTTC; cdr3_aa: CAISESLAGQETQYF
j_call: TRBJ1-5; clone_size: .; d_call: TRBD1; cdr3_length: 16; v_call: TRBV10-3; cdr3_nt: TGTGCCATAAGTGGGGAACATGTACAGGGGGCTCAGCCCCAGCATTTT; cdr3_aa: CAISGEHVQGAQPQHF
j_call: TRBJ1-1; clone_size: few; d_call: .; cdr3_length: 14; v_call: TRBV5-1; cdr3_nt: TGCGCCAGCAGGCCCAGAACTATGAACACTGAAGCTTTCTTT; cdr3_aa: CASRPRTMNTEAFF
j_call: TRBJ2-2; clone_size: once; d_call: TRBD1; cdr3_length: 15; v_call: TRBV7-7; cdr3_nt: TGTGCTAGCACCCTGGGGACAGTGAACACCGGGGAGCTGTTTTTT; cdr3_aa: CASTLGTVNTGELFF
j_call: TRBJ1-2; clone_size: .; d_call: TRBD1; cdr3_length: 13; v_call: TRBV9; cdr3_nt: TGTGCCAGCAGGTCCGGGACAGGGTATGGCTACACCTTC; cdr3_aa: CASRSGTGYGYTF
j_call: TRBJ1-1; clone_size: few; d_call: .; cdr3_length: 14; v_call: TRBV7-8; cdr3_nt: TGTGCCAGCAGCTGGGGGACCGTCGAGCTTGGCGCTTTCTTT; cdr3_aa: CASSWGTVELGAFF
j_call: TRBJ1-2; clone_size: few; d_call: .; cdr3_length: 15; v_call: TRBV28; cdr3_nt: TGTGCCAGCAGTTTGAACTTAGCCCTTAACTATGGCTACACCTTC; cdr3_aa: CASSLNLALNYGYTF
j_call: TRBJ2-3; clone_size: .; d_call: .; cdr3_length: 15; v_call: TRBV7-6; cdr3_nt: TGTGCCAGCAGCCCTACGGGTCCTAGCACAGATACGCAGTATTTT; cdr3_aa: CASSPTGPSTDTQYF
j_call: TRBJ2-2; clone_size: .; d_call: .; cdr3_length: 12; v_call: TRBV11-3; cdr3_nt: TGTGCCAGCAGCTCCATGAGCGGGGAGCTGTTTTTT; cdr3_aa: CASSSMSGELFF
j_call: TRBJ2-3; clone_size: .; d_call: TRBD1; cdr3_length: 15; v_call: TRBV18; cdr3_nt: TGTGCCAGCTCCCATAACAGGGGTAACACAGATACGCAGTATTTT; cdr3_aa: CASSHNRGNTDTQYF
j_call: TRBJ2-1; clone_size: .; d_call: .; cdr3_length: 16; v_call: TRBV7-6; cdr3_nt: TGTGCCAGCAGCTTAGCGGCGGTAGGCGCCTACAATGAGCAGTTCTTC; cdr3_aa: CASSLAAVGAYNEQFF
j_call: TRBJ2-7; clone_size: many; d_call: .; cdr3_length: 13; v_call: TRBV5-1; cdr3_nt: TGCGCCAGCAGCGTTGGACAGCACTACGAGCAGTACTTC; cdr3_aa: CASSVGQHYEQYF
j_call: TRBJ2-5; clone_size: few; d_call: .; cdr3_length: 16; v_call: TRBV5-1; cdr3_nt: TGCGCCAGCAGCTCGGGCGAGGCACATCGGAGAGAGACCCAGTACTTC; cdr3_aa: CASSSGEAHRRETQYF
j_call: TRBJ1-6; clone_size: few; d_call: .; cdr3_length: 12; v_call: TRBV7-2; cdr3_nt: TGTGCCAGCAGCTACCTAAATTCACCCCTCCACTTT; cdr3_aa: CASSYLNSPLHF
j_call: TRBJ2-3; clone_size: many; d_call: .; cdr3_length: 14; v_call: TRBV5-1; cdr3_nt: TGCGCCAGCCGGGCGGGGAGAAACACAGATACGCAGTATTTT; cdr3_aa: CASRAGRNTDTQYF
j_call: TRBJ2-5; clone_size: .; d_call: .; cdr3_length: 12; v_call: TRBV21-1; cdr3_nt: TGTGCCAGCAGCAAAGGGGCGAAGACCCAGTACTTC; cdr3_aa: CASSKGAKTQYF
j_call: TRBJ2-2; clone_size: .; d_call: .; cdr3_length: 14; v_call: TRBV5-4; cdr3_nt: TGTGCCAGCAGCCAGTGGGGGAACACCGGGGAGCTGTTTTTT; cdr3_aa: CASSQWGNTGELFF
j_call: TRBJ2-4; clone_size: few; d_call: TRBD2; cdr3_length: 11; v_call: TRBV11-1; cdr3_nt: TGTGCCAGCAGCGGGACTAGCATTCAGTACTTC; cdr3_aa: CASSGTSIQYF
j_call: TRBJ2-3; clone_size: few; d_call: .; cdr3_length: 13; v_call: TRBV7-9; cdr3_nt: TGTGCCAGCAGTTCTATATGGGATGGTTCGCAGTATTTT; cdr3_aa: CASSSIWDGSQYF
j_call: TRBJ2-3; clone_size: .; d_call: TRBD2; cdr3_length: 16; v_call: TRBV7-6; cdr3_nt: TGTGCCAGCACCCCCCCATCTAGCGGGGGTGGAGATACGCAGTATTTT; cdr3_aa: CASTPPSSGGGDTQYF
j_call: TRBJ2-1; clone_size: few; d_call: .; cdr3_length: 13; v_call: TRBV6-5; cdr3_nt: TGTGCCAGCAGTTGGGACGGGAAGAATGAGCAGTTCTTC; cdr3_aa: CASSWDGKNEQFF
j_call: TRBJ1-5; clone_size: few; d_call: .; cdr3_length: 16; v_call: TRBV20-1; cdr3_nt: TGCAGTGCTAGAGATCTCACGGGATCAGGCAATCAGCCCCAGCATTTT; cdr3_aa: CSARDLTGSGNQPQHF
j_call: TRBJ1-2; clone_size: .; d_call: .; cdr3_length: 14; v_call: TRBV9; cdr3_nt: TGTGCCAGCAGCGTAGAACTTACTAACTATGGCTACACCTTC; cdr3_aa: CASSVELTNYGYTF
j_call: TRBJ1-2; clone_size: few; d_call: TRBD1; cdr3_length: 14; v_call: TRBV5-1; cdr3_nt: TGCGCCAGCAGCTTACCGGGACAGCACTATGGCTACACCTTC; cdr3_aa: CASSLPGQHYGYTF
j_call: TRBJ2-1; clone_size: many; d_call: .; cdr3_length: 15; v_call: TRBV7-8; cdr3_nt: TGTGCCAGCAGCGTAACAGGGAGCTCCTACAATGAGCAGTTCTTC; cdr3_aa: CASSVTGSSYNEQFF
j_call: TRBJ1-5; clone_size: .; d_call: TRBD1; cdr3_length: 13; v_call: TRBV6-5; cdr3_nt: TGTGCCAGCAGTTCCGGGACAGGGCAGCCCCAGCATTTT; cdr3_aa: CASSSGTGQPQHF
j_call: TRBJ2-1; clone_size: few; d_call: .; cdr3_length: 14; v_call: TRBV29-1; cdr3_nt: TGCAGCGTTGGGGAGGGGGCTTCCTACAATGAGCAGTTCTTC; cdr3_aa: CSVGEGASYNEQFF
j_call: TRBJ2-5; clone_size: .; d_call: .; cdr3_length: 12; v_call: TRBV29-1; cdr3_nt: TGCAGCGTAGAAGACCCGGAAGAGACCCAGTACTTC; cdr3_aa: CSVEDPEETQYF
j_call: TRBJ2-3; clone_size: .; d_call: TRBD2; cdr3_length: 15; v_call: TRBV20-1; cdr3_nt: TGCAGTGCTTCCCCTAGCGGGGCGTTTCTAGATACGCAGTATTTT; cdr3_aa: CSASPSGAFLDTQYF
j_call: TRBJ2-5; clone_size: many; d_call: TRBD2; cdr3_length: 15; v_call: TRBV25-1; cdr3_nt: TGTGCCAGCAGTGACTCCAGCGGGGGGGAAGAGACCCAGTACTTC; cdr3_aa: CASSDSSGGEETQYF
j_call: TRBJ2-1; clone_size: many; d_call: .; cdr3_length: 14; v_call: TRBV15; cdr3_nt: TGTGCCACCAACCAACAGGGATCCTACAATGAGCAGTTCTTC; cdr3_aa: CATNQQGSYNEQFF
j_call: TRBJ1-2; clone_size: few; d_call: TRBD1; cdr3_length: 11; v_call: TRBV7-2; cdr3_nt: TGTGCCAGCGGGGACAGGGCTGGCTACACCTTC; cdr3_aa: CASGDRAGYTF
j_call: TRBJ2-5; clone_size: few; d_call: .; cdr3_length: 14; v_call: TRBV5-4; cdr3_nt: TGTGCCAGCAGCTCATACAGGGATGGGGAGACCCAGTACTTC; cdr3_aa: CASSSYRDGETQYF